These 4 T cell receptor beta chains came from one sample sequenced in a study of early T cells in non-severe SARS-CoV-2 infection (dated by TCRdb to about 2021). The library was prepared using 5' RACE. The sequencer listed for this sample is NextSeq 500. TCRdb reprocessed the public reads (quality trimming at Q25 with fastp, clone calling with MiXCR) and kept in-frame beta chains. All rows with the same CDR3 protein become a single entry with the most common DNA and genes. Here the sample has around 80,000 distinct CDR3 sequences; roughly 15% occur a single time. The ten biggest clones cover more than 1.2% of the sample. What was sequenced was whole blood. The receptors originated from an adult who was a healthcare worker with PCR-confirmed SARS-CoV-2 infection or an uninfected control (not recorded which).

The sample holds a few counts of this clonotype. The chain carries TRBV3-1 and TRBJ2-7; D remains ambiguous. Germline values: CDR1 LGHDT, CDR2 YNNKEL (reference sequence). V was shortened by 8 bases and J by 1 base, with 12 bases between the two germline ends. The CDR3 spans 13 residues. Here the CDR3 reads CASSVGWSYEQYF. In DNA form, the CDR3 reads TGTGCCAGCTCCGTCGGTTGGTCCTACGAGCAGTACTTC.

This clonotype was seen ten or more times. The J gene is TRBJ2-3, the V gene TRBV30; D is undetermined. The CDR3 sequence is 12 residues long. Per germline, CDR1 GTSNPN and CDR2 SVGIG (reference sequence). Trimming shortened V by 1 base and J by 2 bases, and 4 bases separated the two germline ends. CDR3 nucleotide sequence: TGTGCCTGGAGTGACGACACAGATACGCAGTATTTT. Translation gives CAWSDDTDTQYF.

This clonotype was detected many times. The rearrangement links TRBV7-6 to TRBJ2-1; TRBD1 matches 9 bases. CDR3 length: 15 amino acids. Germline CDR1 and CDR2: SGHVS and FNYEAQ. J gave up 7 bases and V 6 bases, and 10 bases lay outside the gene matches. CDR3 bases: TGTGCCAGCAGTCTAGGGACAGGGTCAATGAATGAGCAGTTCTTC. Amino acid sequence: CASSLGTGSMNEQFF.

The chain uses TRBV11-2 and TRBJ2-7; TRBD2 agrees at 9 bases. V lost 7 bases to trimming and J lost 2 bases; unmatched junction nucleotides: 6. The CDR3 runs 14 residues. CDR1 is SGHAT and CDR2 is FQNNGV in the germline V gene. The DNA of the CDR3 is TGTGCCAGCACCCCAGCGGGGGGACCCTACGAGCAGTACTTC. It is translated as CASTPAGGPYEQYF.